This TCR beta chain comes out of a study of blood T cell repertoires in COVID-19 (dated by TCRdb to 2019 to 2021). Regarding the study in general: Samples covering the acute and convalescent phases of COVID-19 were provided by collaborators in the United States, Italy and Spain. Where available, HLA class I and class II types were taken from metadata supplied by the sample provider and were not determined by assay-based typing. Subjects who had been exposed to COVID-19, were actively infected with it, or had recovered from it provided the deeply sampled blood TCRbeta repertoires that made up the dataset. The repertoires were made available in a free public database intended to serve as a resource for research on the immune response to SARS-CoV-2. Samples were obtained from the ongoing ImmuneRACE study (first 160 participants) and from approximately 1,200 subjects provided by 6 global collaborators. The sample metadata nearly always contained a de-identified subject ID, COVID-19 status, age in years and sex. The prospective study material was composed of cDNA or gDNA derived from T cells, B-cell-depleted T cells, or PBMCs. The research as a whole found: How much clinical and demographic metadata was included differed by source and by participant, and the metadata was provided uncurated.

CDR1 and CDR2 were assigned from the germline V gene as KGHSH and LQKENI. A distance of 13 bases separates the germline ends of V and J, which lose 0 bases and 2 bases respectively. Inclusive of the bounding cysteine and phenylalanine, the CDR3 is 16 residues long. Only CDR3 DNA is held: 48 bases, read in frame from base 1. Collaborating institutions collected whole blood in K2EDTA tubes following their own protocols. For TCRbeta analysis, collaborators shipped samples in one of three forms: frozen whole blood, isolated PBMCs, or DNA extracted from either of those sample types. A word on this clone: Its antigen remains unidentified. No quality values exist for individual bases; no much larger clone is one base distant.

TCRbeta CDR3 regions were amplified from genomic DNA by means of the immunoSEQ Assay, a bias-controlled multiplex PCR. Per the original workflow: Nucleated cell counts per sample were estimated from amplification of reference gene primers within the assay. To quantify the absolute abundance of each unique TCRbeta CDR3 rearrangement, sequence reads were collapsed and filtered. For each sample, productive Simpson clonality was calculated as the square root of Simpson's diversity index across productive rearrangements. Held by TCRdb, this immuneACCESS table contains in-frame sequences only and omits some clones. Under half of the omission traces to an unresolved V gene where checked; the cause of the rest is unknown. The V and J calls and the clone size are those of that table, but D and trimming were determined from the DNA. The sample yields about 160,000 clones; around 80% were counted once. The ten largest account for roughly 19% of the sample.

The specimen was peripheral blood. The source is a woman older than 75 with acute or convalescent COVID-19. The rearranged segments are TRBV18 and TRBJ2-5; a tentative D match to TRBD1 spans 5 bases. In nucleotide form, the sequence is TGTGCCAGCTCACCACCGGGTAGACAGCTACAAGAGACCCAGTACTTC. This is translated as CASSPPGRQLQETQYF.